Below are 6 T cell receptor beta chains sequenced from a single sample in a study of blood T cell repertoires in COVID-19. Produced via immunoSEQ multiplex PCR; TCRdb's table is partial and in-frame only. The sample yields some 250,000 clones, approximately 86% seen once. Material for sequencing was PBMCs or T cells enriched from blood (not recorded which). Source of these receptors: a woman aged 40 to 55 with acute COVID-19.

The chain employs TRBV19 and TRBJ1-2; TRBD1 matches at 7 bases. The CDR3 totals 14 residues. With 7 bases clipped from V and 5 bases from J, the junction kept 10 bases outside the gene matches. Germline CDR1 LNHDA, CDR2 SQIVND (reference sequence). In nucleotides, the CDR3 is TGTGCCAGTACAGCCGACAGGGTGGGTTATGGCTACACCTTC. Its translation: CASTADRVGYGYTF.

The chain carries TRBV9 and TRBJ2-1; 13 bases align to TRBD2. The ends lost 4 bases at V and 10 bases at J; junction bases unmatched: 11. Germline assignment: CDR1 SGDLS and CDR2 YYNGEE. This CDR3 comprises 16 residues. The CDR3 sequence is CASSTQGLAGPSEQFF. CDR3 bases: TGTGCCAGCAGCACCCAGGGACTAGCGGGACCATCGGAGCAGTTCTTC.

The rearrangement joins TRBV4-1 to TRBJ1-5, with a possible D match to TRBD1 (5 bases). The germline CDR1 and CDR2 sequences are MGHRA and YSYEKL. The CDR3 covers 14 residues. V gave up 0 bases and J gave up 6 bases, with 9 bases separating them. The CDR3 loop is CASSQDRESQPQHF. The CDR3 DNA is TGCGCCAGCAGCCAAGACAGGGAATCTCAGCCCCAGCATTTT.

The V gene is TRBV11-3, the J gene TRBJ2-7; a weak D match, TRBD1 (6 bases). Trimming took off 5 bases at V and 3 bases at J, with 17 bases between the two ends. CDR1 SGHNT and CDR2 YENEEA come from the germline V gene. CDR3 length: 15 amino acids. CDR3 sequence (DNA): TGTGCCAGCAGCCCCGCGAGATTAGGGGGCTACGAGCAGTACTTC. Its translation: CASSPARLGGYEQYF.

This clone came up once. CDR3 sequence: CASSYDTGYEQYF. The CDR3 bases are TGTGCCAGCAGTTATGATACGGGGTACGAGCAGTACTTC. This rearrangement joins TRBV12-3 or TRBV12-4 to TRBJ2-7; TRBD2 might be the D (5 bases). V was shortened by 4 bases and J by 4 bases, with 11 bases between the two germline ends. CDR3 length equals 13 residues.

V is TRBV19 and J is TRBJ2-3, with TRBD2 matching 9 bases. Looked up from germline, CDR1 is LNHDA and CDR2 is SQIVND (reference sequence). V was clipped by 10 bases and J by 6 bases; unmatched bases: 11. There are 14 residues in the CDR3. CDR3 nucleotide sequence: TGTGCCACCACCTCCCGCGGGAGGGGGGATACGCAGTATTTT. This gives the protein CATTSRGRGDTQYF.